This TCR beta chain was found in a study of cytomegalovirus exposure and HLA in healthy donors. Overall study results and limits: Most TCR sequences proved rare, with some public TCRs found in many donors.

On this clone itself: Its antigen is not known.

The CDR3 covers 14 residues. V lost 1 base and J 0 bases, leaving 5 bases between the germline ends. CDR1 LGHNA and CDR2 YSLEER come from the germline V gene. The PCR was carried out with 60 Vbeta primers and 13 Jbeta primers. Clones were read by immunoSEQ multiplex PCR, and TCRdb kept only the in-frame ones, dropping some. This table holds some 130,000 clones, 75% to 85% found once. The chain combines TRBV4-3 with TRBJ2-3; unclear D gene. Source material: PBMCs. The TCR originated in a man younger than 35 in good health and CMV-seronegative. This chain's CDR3 is CASSQVRSTDTQYF. The CDR3 nucleotides read TGCGCCAGCAGCCAAGTTCGGAGCACAGATACGCAGTATTTT.